These T cell receptor beta chains were read from a single sample in a study of T cell responses to AZD1222 COVID-19 vaccine. This table comes from immunoSEQ multiplex PCR, and its TCRdb copy is limited to in-frame clones, with some not included. The sample lists 150,000 to 200,000 clones; 92% were seen once. The input for sequencing was peripheral blood, taken 28 days after the second AZD1222 dose. These TCRs come from an adult who received the AZD1222 COVID-19 vaccine. The CDR3 runs from the conserved cysteine through the conserved F or W. D genes are given only for firm matches. Some rows mark clone size as missing; the rest say once, few, many or name a class of expanded clone.

J gene	CDR3 length	clone size	D gene	V gene	CDR3 protein	CDR3 DNA
TRBJ1-1	13	.	.	TRBV7-2	CASSLKENTEAFF	TGTGCCAGCAGCTTAAAGGAGAACACTGAAGCTTTCTTT
TRBJ2-7	15	.	TRBD2	TRBV4-2	CASSQGPSGGTEQYF	TGTGCCAGCAGCCAAGGGCCTAGCGGGGGGACCGAGCAGTACTTC
TRBJ2-2	18	.	TRBD1	TRBV18	CASSLTTTWTGGTGELFF	TGTGCCAGCTCACTCACAACTACATGGACAGGGGGAACCGGGGAGCTGTTTTTT
TRBJ2-2	15	.	.	TRBV11-3	CASSLDYGDTGELFF	TGTGCCAGCAGCTTAGATTATGGGGACACCGGGGAGCTGTTTTTT
TRBJ2-1	13	.	.	TRBV7-9	CASSPGPYNEQFF	TGTGCCAGCAGCCCCGGGCCCTACAATGAGCAGTTCTTC
TRBJ2-1	12	.	.	TRBV10-1	CASSEVGGEQFF	TGCGCCAGCAGTGAGGTTGGAGGCGAGCAGTTCTTC
TRBJ1-3	15	.	.	TRBV29-1	CSVEAETVSGNTIYF	TGCAGCGTTGAGGCGGAGACCGTCTCTGGAAACACCATATATTTT
TRBJ2-6	17	few	TRBD1	TRBV19	CASSSLDRVRGANVLTF	TGTGCCAGTAGTTCCCTCGACAGGGTTAGGGGGGCCAACGTCCTGACTTTC
TRBJ1-2	13	few	.	TRBV5-3	CARSFERDYGYTF	TGTGCCAGAAGCTTTGAAAGGGACTATGGCTACACCTTC
TRBJ2-6	19	.	TRBD2	TRBV2	CASTHMGEREWPGANVLTF	TGTGCCAGCACCCACATGGGTGAGCGGGAGTGGCCTGGGGCCAACGTCCTGACTTTC
TRBJ2-7	14	.	.	TRBV3-1/TRBV3-2	CASSQGGATYEQYF	TGTGCCAGCAGCCAAGGGGGTGCCACCTACGAGCAGTACTTC
TRBJ2-7	15	.	.	TRBV7-2	CASSLGGTNSYEQYF	TGTGCCAGCAGCTTAGGGGGGACAAACTCCTACGAGCAGTACTTC
TRBJ2-3	15	.	.	TRBV30	CAFSSGGFSTDTQYF	TGTGCCTTTTCTTCCGGGGGTTTTTCCACAGATACGCAGTATTTT
TRBJ2-2	16	.	TRBD1	TRBV12-5	CASGLLRDRNTGELFF	TGTGCTAGTGGATTACTCCGGGACAGAAACACCGGGGAGCTGTTTTTT
TRBJ2-7	17	once	.	TRBV11-2	CASSSIRGQRGAYEQYF	TGTGCCAGCAGCTCGATTCGGGGACAGCGGGGTGCCTACGAGCAGTACTTC
TRBJ2-3	13	.	.	TRBV7-3	CASSLNLADTQYF	TGTGCCAGCAGCTTAAACCTCGCTGATACGCAGTATTTT
TRBJ2-1	14	.	TRBD1	TRBV5-1	CASSLAQGANEQFF	TGCGCCAGCAGCTTGGCCCAGGGGGCGAATGAGCAGTTCTTC
TRBJ1-4	16	.	.	TRBV3-1/TRBV3-2	CASSQGVGGGHEKLFF	TGTGCCAGCAGCCAAGGGGTTGGAGGGGGACATGAAAAACTGTTTTTT
TRBJ2-1	13	.	.	TRBV29-1	CSVESGTRREQFF	TGCAGCGTTGAATCGGGAACGCGGCGTGAGCAGTTCTTC
TRBJ1-3	11	.	.	TRBV19	CASKVADTIYF	TGTGCCAGTAAGGTCGCGGACACCATATATTTT
TRBJ2-2	15	.	.	TRBV28	CASSHRFINTGELFF	TGTGCCAGCAGTCACAGATTTATCAACACCGGGGAGCTGTTTTTT
TRBJ1-2	12	.	.	TRBV30	CAWSDDLSGYTF	TGTGCCTGGAGTGATGACCTTAGCGGCTACACCTTC
TRBJ2-7	21	.	TRBD2	TRBV19	CASSGTGGPSPELRSSYEQYF	TGTGCCAGTAGTGGGACGGGAGGGCCGTCTCCGGAACTGAGAAGCTCCTACGAGCAGTACTTC
TRBJ2-3	11	.	.	TRBV29-1	CSVEDGDTQYF	TGCAGCGTTGAAGACGGGGATACGCAGTATTTT
TRBJ2-5	15	.	.	TRBV7-6	CASSPSGLPTETQYF	TGTGCCAGCAGCCCATCGGGACTCCCGACGGAGACCCAGTACTTC
TRBJ1-5	17	few	TRBD1	TRBV7-8	CASSLDPGQGADQPQHF	TGTGCCAGCAGCTTAGACCCGGGACAGGGGGCGGATCAGCCCCAGCATTTT
TRBJ1-4	15	.	TRBD1	TRBV7-2	CASSWKGGVNEKLFF	TGTGCCAGCAGCTGGAAAGGGGGCGTGAATGAAAAACTGTTTTTT
TRBJ1-2	13	.	.	TRBV5-8	CASSARESGGYTF	TGTGCCAGCAGCGCCCGCGAGTCGGGCGGCTACACCTTC
TRBJ1-6	13	.	TRBD1	TRBV9	CASSAGQGASLHF	TGTGCCAGCAGCGCTGGACAGGGGGCCTCCCTCCACTTT
TRBJ1-3	16	.	.	TRBV4-1	CASTSSQGFSGNTIYF	TGCGCCAGCACCTCATCCCAGGGTTTCTCTGGAAACACCATATATTTT
TRBJ1-3	17	.	TRBD1	TRBV25-1	CASSEVGRGTSGNTIYF	TGTGCCAGCAGTGAGGTCGGCAGGGGGACCTCTGGAAACACCATATATTTT
TRBJ1-2	14	.	.	TRBV5-1	CASSLAAENYGYTF	TGCGCCAGCAGCTTGGCCGCAGAGAACTATGGCTACACCTTC
TRBJ1-5	12	.	.	TRBV19	CASSPAWGGLHF	TGTGCCAGTAGTCCCGCTTGGGGGGGCCTGCATTTT
TRBJ2-5	12	.	.	TRBV6-2/TRBV6-3	CASSPSPETQYF	TGTGCCAGCAGCCCCTCCCCAGAGACCCAGTACTTC
TRBJ1-5	13	.	.	TRBV29-1	CSVELQAGQPQHF	TGCAGCGTTGAATTACAGGCCGGTCAGCCCCAGCATTTT